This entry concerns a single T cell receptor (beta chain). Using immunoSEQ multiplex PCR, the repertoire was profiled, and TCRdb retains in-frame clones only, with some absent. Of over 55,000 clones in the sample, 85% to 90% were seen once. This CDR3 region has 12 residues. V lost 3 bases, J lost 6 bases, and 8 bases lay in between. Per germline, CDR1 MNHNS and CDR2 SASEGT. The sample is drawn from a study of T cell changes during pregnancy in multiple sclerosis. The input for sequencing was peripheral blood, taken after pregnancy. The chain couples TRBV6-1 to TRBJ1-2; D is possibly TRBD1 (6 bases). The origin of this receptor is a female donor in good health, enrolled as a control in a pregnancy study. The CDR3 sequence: CASSETGNGYTF. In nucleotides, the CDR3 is TGTGCCAGCAGTGAGACAGGAAATGGCTACACCTTC.